This is a list of T cell receptor beta chains from one sample in a study of blood T cell repertoires in COVID-19. TCRdb's copy holds only in-frame clones and misses some; the assay was immunoSEQ multiplex PCR. The table has roughly 440,000 clones, approximately 90% seen once. Sequencing input: peripheral blood. Source of these receptors: a woman between 50 and 59 years old with COVID-19, enrolled during active disease. The CDR3 runs from the conserved cysteine through the conserved F or W. A D gene is named only where the DNA matches it firmly. Size is omitted from some rows. Given values are once, few, many or a class for expanded clones.

d_call | j_call | clone_size | v_call | cdr3_nt | cdr3_aa
. | TRBJ2-5 | . | TRBV3-1/TRBV3-2 | TGTGCCAGCAGCCAGAAAAGCAGGGACTTGGGGGAGACCCAGTACTTC | CASSQKSRDLGETQYF
TRBD2 | TRBJ2-3 | . | TRBV28 | TGTGCCAGCTTCCCCGGGACTACGAATACGCAGTATTTT | CASFPGTTNTQYF
TRBD1 | TRBJ1-1 | . | TRBV25-1 | TGTGCCAGCAGTGATCACGGCAGGGGGGACACTGAAGCTTTCTTT | CASSDHGRGDTEAFF
TRBD1 | TRBJ1-1 | . | TRBV5-5 | TGTGCCAGCAGCTTGGACAGGGGATGGAGCACTGAAGCTTTCTTT | CASSLDRGWSTEAFF
. | TRBJ1-2 | . | TRBV6-5 | TGTGCCAGAAAAACAGGAGGGTCCACCTATGGCTACACCTTC | CARKTGGSTYGYTF
. | TRBJ1-6 | once | TRBV27 | TGTGCCAGCAGTTTGATTAAACAGAGTAATTCACCCCTCCACTTT | CASSLIKQSNSPLHF
TRBD1 | TRBJ1-6 | . | TRBV29-1 | TGCAGCGTTGAACTGGGACAGGGCTCACCCCTCCACTTT | CSVELGQGSPLHF
. | TRBJ1-2 | . | TRBV30 | TGTGCCTGGAGTGTACAAACGGGGATATATGGCTACACCTTC | CAWSVQTGIYGYTF
. | TRBJ1-2 | . | TRBV30 | TGTGCCTGGAGTGTTACCCCCCGGGGAGGCTACACCTTC | CAWSVTPRGGYTF
TRBD1 | TRBJ1-2 | few | TRBV12-3/TRBV12-4 | TGTGCCAGCAGTTGGGACAGCCATGGCTACACCTTC | CASSWDSHGYTF
. | TRBJ2-7 | once | TRBV6-5 | TGTGCCAGCAGTTACTTGGAGGGCTCCTACGAGCAGTACTTC | CASSYLEGSYEQYF
TRBD1 | TRBJ2-5 | . | TRBV30 | TGTGCCTGGAGTGTAAAGGGGGCGAAGACCCAGTACTTC | CAWSVKGAKTQYF
. | TRBJ1-1 | . | TRBV18 | TGTGCCAGCTCACCAGGGGGCTGGGGCATGGACACTGAAGCTTTCTTT | CASSPGGWGMDTEAFF
. | TRBJ1-1 | . | TRBV6-5 | TGTGCCAGCAGCCCAGGGAACACTGAAGCTTTCTTT | CASSPGNTEAFF
TRBD1 | TRBJ1-2 | . | TRBV2 | TGTGCCAGCACCCTGACAGGGGGAGGCTACACCTTC | CASTLTGGGYTF
TRBD1 | TRBJ1-5 | . | TRBV6-6 | TGTGCCAGCAGTCCCCCGGGACAGGGGGTAGGTCAGCCCCAGCATTTT | CASSPPGQGVGQPQHF
. | TRBJ1-1 | . | TRBV6-5 | TGTGCCAGCAGCCCCACCTGGGGGCGGAACACTGAAGCTTTCTTT | CASSPTWGRNTEAFF
TRBD2 | TRBJ2-2 | . | TRBV7-9 | TGTGCCAGCAGCGCAGCGGGGGCTAGTGCCGGGGAGCTGTTTTTT | CASSAAGASAGELFF
. | TRBJ2-1 | . | TRBV11-2 | TGTGCCAGCAGCTTAGAGGCCCAGGAATACAATGAGCAGTTCTTC | CASSLEAQEYNEQFF
. | TRBJ2-7 | . | TRBV9 | TGTGCCAGCAGCGTAGATCGGAGCTCCTACGAGCAGTACTTC | CASSVDRSSYEQYF
TRBD1 | TRBJ2-7 | once | TRBV29-1 | TGCAGCGTTGAAGACTTAAAGGACAGGGGGGCGCAGTACTTC | CSVEDLKDRGAQYF
. | TRBJ2-7 | . | TRBV20-1 | TGCAGTGCTAGTATACAGGGGAGGCAGTACGAGCAGTACTTC | CSASIQGRQYEQYF
TRBD1 | TRBJ1-2 | few | TRBV6-1 | TGTGCCAGCAGTGATCGGGACAGGGGAGGCTACACCTTC | CASSDRDRGGYTF
. | TRBJ1-3 | once | TRBV11-2 | TGTGCCAGCACCCCCTTCCCCTCTGGAAACACCATATATTTT | CASTPFPSGNTIYF
. | TRBJ2-3 | . | TRBV11-3 | TGTGCCAGCAGCTTCACCGGTTCTGGAGATACGCAGTATTTT | CASSFTGSGDTQYF
TRBD1 | TRBJ2-1 | . | TRBV18 | TGTGCCAGCTCACAAAGACAGGGTCGAGATGAGCAGTTCTTC | CASSQRQGRDEQFF
TRBD1 | TRBJ1-2 | . | TRBV6-5 | TGTGCCAGCAGTCGCGACAGGGGAGGATACACCTTC | CASSRDRGGYTF
TRBD1 | TRBJ2-7 | . | TRBV12-3/TRBV12-4 | TGTGCCAGCAGTCCAGACAGGGGTCGCGAGCAGTACTTC | CASSPDRGREQYF
. | TRBJ2-2 | . | TRBV10-3 | TGTGCCATCAGTGGTCACTATCCGAACACCGGGGAGCTGTTTTTT | CAISGHYPNTGELFF
. | TRBJ2-6 | . | TRBV5-4 | TGTGCCAGCAGCTACAGGGTGACGAGGGGGGCCAACGTCCTGACTTTC | CASSYRVTRGANVLTF
. | TRBJ2-3 | . | TRBV6-5 | TGTGCCAGCACGGGACACCTAGGGACAGATACGCAGTATTTT | CASTGHLGTDTQYF